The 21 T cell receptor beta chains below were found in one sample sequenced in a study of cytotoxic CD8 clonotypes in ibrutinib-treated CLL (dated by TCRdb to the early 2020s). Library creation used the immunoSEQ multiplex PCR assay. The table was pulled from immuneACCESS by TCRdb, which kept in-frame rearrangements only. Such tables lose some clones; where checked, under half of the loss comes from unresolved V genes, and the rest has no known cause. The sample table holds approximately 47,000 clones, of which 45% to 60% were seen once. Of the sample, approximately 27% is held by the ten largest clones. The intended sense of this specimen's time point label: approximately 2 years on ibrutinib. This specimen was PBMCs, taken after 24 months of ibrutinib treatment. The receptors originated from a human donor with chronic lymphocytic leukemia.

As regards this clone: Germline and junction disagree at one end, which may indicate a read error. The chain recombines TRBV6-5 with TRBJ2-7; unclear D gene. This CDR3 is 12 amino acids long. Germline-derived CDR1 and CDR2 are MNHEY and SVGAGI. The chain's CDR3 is CASSDSLLKQYF. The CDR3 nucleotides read TGTGCCAGCAGTGACTCGCTACTCAAGCAGTACTTC.

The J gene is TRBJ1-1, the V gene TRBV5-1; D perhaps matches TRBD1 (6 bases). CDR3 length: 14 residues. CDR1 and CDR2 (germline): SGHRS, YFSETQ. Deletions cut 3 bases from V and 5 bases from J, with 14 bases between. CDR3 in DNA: TGCGCCAGCAGCTCCGGGGGCGCGGGTACTGAAGCTTTCTTT. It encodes CASSSGGAGTEAFF.

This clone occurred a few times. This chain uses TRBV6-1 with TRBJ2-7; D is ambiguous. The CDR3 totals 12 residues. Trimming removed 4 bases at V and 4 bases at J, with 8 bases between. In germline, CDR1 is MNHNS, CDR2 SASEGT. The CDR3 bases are TGTGCCAGCAGTGTATCGGATTACGAGCAGTACTTC. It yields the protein CASSVSDYEQYF.

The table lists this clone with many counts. The CDR3, as DNA: TGTGCCACCGAGAGCTCTGGAAACACCATATATTTT. Residues: CATESSGNTIYF. The rearrangement links TRBV15 to TRBJ1-3; D is unclear. In germline, CDR1 is LNHNV, CDR2 YYDKDF (reference sequence). Deletions cut 8 bases from V and 0 bases from J, with 5 bases between. This CDR3 comprises 12 residues.

As DNA, the CDR3 is TGTGCCATCAGTGATTGGACAGGGAAAGATAATTCACCCCTCCACTTT. It codes for CAISDWTGKDNSPLHF. The chain combines TRBV10-3 with TRBJ1-6, with 8 bases aligning to TRBD1. The V gene end was trimmed by 3 bases and the J gene end by 5 bases; junction bases not matched to a gene: 6. The CDR3 has 16 residues. The germline V gene encodes CDR1 ENHRY and CDR2 SYGVKD.

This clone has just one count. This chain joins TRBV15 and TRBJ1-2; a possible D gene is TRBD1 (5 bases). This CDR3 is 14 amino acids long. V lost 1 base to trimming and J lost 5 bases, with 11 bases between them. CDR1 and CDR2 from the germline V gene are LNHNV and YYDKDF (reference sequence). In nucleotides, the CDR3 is TGTGCCACCAGCAGAGGCGGGGGGAAATATGGCTACACCTTC. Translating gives CATSRGGGKYGYTF.

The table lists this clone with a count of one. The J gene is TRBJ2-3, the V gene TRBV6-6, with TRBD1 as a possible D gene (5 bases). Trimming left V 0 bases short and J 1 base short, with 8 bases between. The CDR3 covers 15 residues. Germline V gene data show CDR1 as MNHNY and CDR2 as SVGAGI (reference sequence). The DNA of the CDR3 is TGTGCCAGCAGTTACTCGGGGCCCCGCACAGATACGCAGTATTTT. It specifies CASSYSGPRTDTQYF.

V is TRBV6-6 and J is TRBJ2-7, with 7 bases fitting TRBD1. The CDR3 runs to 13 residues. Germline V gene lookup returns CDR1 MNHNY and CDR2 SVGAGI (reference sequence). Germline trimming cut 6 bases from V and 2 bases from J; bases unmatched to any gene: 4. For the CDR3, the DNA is TGTGCCAGCAGACGACAGGGTGCCTACGAGCAGTACTTC. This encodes CASRRQGAYEQYF.

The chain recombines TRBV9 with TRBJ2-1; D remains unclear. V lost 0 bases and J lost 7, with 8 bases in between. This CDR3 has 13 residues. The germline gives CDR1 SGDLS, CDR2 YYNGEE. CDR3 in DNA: TGTGCCAGCAGCGTAGCTGGCAGAAATGAGCAGTTCTTC. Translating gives CASSVAGRNEQFF. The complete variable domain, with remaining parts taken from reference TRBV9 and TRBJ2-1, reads DSGVTQTPKHLITATGQRVTLRCSPRSGDLSVYWYQQSLDQGLQFLIQYYNGEERAKGNILERFSAQQFPDLHSELNLSSLELGDSALYFCASSVAGRNEQFFGPGTRLTVL.

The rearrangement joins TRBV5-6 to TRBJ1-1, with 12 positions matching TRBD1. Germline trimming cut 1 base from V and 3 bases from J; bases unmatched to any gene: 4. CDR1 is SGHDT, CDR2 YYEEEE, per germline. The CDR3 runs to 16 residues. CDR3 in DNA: TGTGCCAGCAGCTTGAGGGGACAGGGGGCGGACACTGAAGCTTTCTTT. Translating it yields CASSLRGQGADTEAFF.

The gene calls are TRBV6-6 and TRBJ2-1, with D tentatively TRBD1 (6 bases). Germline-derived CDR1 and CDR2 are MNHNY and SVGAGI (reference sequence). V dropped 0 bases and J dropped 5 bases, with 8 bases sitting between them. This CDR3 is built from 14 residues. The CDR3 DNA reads TGTGCCAGCAGTTACTCGTGGACAGACAATGAGCAGTTCTTC. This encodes CASSYSWTDNEQFF.

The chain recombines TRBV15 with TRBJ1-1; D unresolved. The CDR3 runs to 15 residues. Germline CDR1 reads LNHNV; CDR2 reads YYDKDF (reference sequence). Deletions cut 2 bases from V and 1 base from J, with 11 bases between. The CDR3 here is CATSRQTHGNTEAFF. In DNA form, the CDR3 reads TGTGCCACCAGCAGACAGACACACGGGAACACTGAAGCTTTCTTT.

The CDR3 bases are TGTGCCACCCTCAGGCGGGGGGCGAGCGGTGACCCGGAGCTGTTTTTT. It specifies CATLRRGASGDPELFF. The chain combines TRBV6-6 with TRBJ2-2, with TRBD2 identical over 8 bases. Looked up from germline, CDR1 is MNHNY and CDR2 is SVGAGI (reference sequence). CDR3 length: 16 residues. The ends lost 10 bases at V and 10 bases at J; junction bases unmatched: 20.

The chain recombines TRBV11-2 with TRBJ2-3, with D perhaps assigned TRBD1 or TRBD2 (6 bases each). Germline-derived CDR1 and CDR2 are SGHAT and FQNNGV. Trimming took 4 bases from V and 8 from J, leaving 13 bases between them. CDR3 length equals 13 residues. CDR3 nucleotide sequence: TGTGCCAGCAGCTCGACAGGAGGGGGTACGCAGTATTTT. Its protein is CASSSTGGGTQYF.

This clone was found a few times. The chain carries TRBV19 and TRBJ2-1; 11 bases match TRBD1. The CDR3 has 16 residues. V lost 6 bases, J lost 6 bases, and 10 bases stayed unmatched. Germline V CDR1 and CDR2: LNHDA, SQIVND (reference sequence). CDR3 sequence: CASSIYPGTGGNEQFF. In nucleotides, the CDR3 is TGTGCCAGTAGCATCTATCCCGGGACAGGGGGCAATGAGCAGTTCTTC.

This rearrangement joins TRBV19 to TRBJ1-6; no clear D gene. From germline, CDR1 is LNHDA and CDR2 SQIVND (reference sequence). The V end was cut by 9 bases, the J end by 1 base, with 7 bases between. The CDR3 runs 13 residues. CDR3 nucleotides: TGTGCCAGCGGACTGTCCTATAATTCACCCCTCCACTTT. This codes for CASGLSYNSPLHF.

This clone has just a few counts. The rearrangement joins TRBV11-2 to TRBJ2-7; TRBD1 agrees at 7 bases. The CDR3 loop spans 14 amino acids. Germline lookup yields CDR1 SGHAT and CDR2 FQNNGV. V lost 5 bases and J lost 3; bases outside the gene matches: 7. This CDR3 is CASSHPGQVYEQYF. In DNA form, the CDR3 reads TGTGCCAGCAGCCATCCCGGACAGGTCTACGAGCAGTACTTC.

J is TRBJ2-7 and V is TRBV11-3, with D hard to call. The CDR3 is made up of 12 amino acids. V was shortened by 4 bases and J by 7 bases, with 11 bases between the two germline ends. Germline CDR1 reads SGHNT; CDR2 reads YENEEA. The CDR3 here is CASSSGPREQYF. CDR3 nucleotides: TGTGCCAGCAGCTCCGGTCCCCGGGAGCAGTACTTC.

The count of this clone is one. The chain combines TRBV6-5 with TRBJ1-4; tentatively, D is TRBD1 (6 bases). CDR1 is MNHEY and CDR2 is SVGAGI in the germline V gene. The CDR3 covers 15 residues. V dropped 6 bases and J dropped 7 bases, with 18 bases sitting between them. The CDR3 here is CASSRTASWGEKLFF. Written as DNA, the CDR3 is TGTGCCAGCAGCAGGACAGCCTCTTGGGGTGAAAAACTGTTTTTT.

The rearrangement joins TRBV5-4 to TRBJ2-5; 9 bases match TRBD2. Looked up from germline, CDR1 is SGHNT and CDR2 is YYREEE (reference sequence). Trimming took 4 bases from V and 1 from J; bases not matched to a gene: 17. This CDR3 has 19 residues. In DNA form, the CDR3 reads TGTGCCAGCAGCCAACGACTGGCGGCTAGCGGGGCCCTCCAAGAGACCCAGTACTTC. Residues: CASSQRLAASGALQETQYF. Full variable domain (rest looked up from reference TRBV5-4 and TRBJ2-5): ETGVTQSPTHLIKTRGQQVTLRCSSQSGHNTVSWYQQALGQGPQFIFQYYREEENGRGNFPPRFSGLQFPNYSSELNVNALELDDSALYLCASSQRLAASGALQETQYFGPGTRLLVL.

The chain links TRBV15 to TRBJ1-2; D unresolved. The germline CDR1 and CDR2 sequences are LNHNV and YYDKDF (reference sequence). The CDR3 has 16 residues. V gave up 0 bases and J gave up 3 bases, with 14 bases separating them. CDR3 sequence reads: CATSRDLRGRDYGYTF. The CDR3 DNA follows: TGTGCCACCAGCAGAGATCTGCGAGGGAGGGACTATGGCTACACCTTC.